This T cell receptor beta chain comes out of a study of naive and memory T cell subsets. Only a few counts were recorded for this clonotype. The beta constant-region primer was an equimolar mix of two oligonucleotides covering TRBC1 and TRBC2. Nested alpha and beta constant-region primers with the SP2 primer drove four PCR rounds on ligated cDNA. MiXCR was run by TCRdb on the UMI-ligation and nested PCR reads, yielding one entry per CDR3 protein. Of just over 80,000 distinct CDR3 sequences in the sample, 9% were seen once. The sequence was collected from a human donor in good health. The sequenced sample consisted of naive CD8+ T cells from blood.

The CDR3 nucleotides read TGTGCCATCAGTGAAGTGCAAAATGAGCAGTTCTTC. This encodes CAISEVQNEQFF. The chain joins TRBV10-3 to TRBJ2-1; D uncertain. The length of the CDR3 is 12 residues. Germline V gene data show CDR1 as ENHRY and CDR2 as SYGVKD. V gave up 3 bases and J gave up 7 bases, with 7 bases separating them.